The sequence of this TCR beta chain was determined in a study of blood T cell repertoires in COVID-19. The wider study: Samples taken during acute and convalescent COVID-19 were collected in the United States, Italy and Spain. Nucleic acid was either cDNA or gDNA, and it came from T cells, B-cell-depleted T cells, or PBMCs.

CDR1 and CDR2 from the germline V gene are MDHEN and SYDVKM. The CDR3 is 16 amino acids. Unmatched junction bases numbered 15, after V lost 7 bases and J lost 5 bases. This table comes from immunoSEQ multiplex PCR, and its TCRdb copy is limited to in-frame clones, with some not included. Among approximately 260,000 clones, 88% were seen once, and the ten largest hold around 9.6%. Recruited during active infection, patients (from Seattle) were subsequently followed longitudinally. The rearrangement links TRBV28 to TRBJ2-7; 9 nucleotides match TRBD2. This sequence originates from a woman aged 70 to 79 with COVID-19, enrolled during active disease. The sequencing sample was made of peripheral blood. The chain's CDR3 is CASTVRQGAGGDEQYF. In DNA form, the CDR3 reads TGTGCCAGCACCGTAAGACAAGGGGCGGGAGGGGACGAGCAGTACTTC.